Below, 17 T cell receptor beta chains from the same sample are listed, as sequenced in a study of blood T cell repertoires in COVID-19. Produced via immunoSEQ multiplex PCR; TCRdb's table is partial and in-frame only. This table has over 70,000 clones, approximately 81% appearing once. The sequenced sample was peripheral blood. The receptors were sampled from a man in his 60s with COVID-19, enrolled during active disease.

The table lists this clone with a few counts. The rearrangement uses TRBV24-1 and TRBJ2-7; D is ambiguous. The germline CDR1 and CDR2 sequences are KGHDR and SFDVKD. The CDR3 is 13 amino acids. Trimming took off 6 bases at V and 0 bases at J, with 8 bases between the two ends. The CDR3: CATSPASSYEQYF. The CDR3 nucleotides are TGTGCCACCAGTCCCGCCAGCTCCTACGAGCAGTACTTC.

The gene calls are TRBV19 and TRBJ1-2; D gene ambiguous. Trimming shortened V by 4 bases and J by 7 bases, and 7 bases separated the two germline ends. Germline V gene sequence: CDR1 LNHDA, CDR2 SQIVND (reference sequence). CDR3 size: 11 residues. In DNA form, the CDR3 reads TGTGCCAGTAGTACCCCGGGTGGCTACACCTTC. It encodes CASSTPGGYTF.

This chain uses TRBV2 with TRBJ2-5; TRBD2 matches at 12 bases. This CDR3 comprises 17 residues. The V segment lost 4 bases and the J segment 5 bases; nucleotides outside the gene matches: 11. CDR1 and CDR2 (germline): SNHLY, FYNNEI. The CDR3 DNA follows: TGTGCCAGCAGTGGTGCTAGCGGGAGGGCCGCGGGGGAGACCCAGTACTTC. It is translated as CASSGASGRAAGETQYF.

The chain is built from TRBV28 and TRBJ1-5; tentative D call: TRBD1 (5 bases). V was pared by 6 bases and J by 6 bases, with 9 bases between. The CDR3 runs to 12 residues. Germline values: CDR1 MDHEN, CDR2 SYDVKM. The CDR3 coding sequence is TGTGCCAGCAGGCAGGGTGGTCAGCCCCAGCATTTT. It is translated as CASRQGGQPQHF. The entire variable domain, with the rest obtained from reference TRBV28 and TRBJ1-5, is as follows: DVKVTQSSRYLVKRTGEKVFLECVQDMDHENMFWYRQDPGLGLRLIYFSYDVKMKEKGDIPEGYSVSREKKERFSLILESASTNQTSMYLCASRQGGQPQHFGDGTRLSIL.

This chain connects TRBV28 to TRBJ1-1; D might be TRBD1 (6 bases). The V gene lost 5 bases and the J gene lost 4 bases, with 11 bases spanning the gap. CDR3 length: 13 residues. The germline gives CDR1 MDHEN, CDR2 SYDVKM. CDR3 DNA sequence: TGTGCCAGCAGTCCACAGGGACGCACTGAAGCTTTCTTT. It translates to CASSPQGRTEAFF.

CDR3 protein: CASSQNWDRTNSPLHF. The CDR3 DNA is TGTGCCAGCAGCCAAAACTGGGACAGAACCAATTCACCCCTCCACTTT. The chain employs TRBV14 and TRBJ1-6, with TRBD1 identical over 7 bases. The CDR3 length is 16 residues. From germline, CDR1 is SGHDN and CDR2 FVKESK. Trimming cost V 2 bases and J 7 bases; bases outside gene matches: 8.

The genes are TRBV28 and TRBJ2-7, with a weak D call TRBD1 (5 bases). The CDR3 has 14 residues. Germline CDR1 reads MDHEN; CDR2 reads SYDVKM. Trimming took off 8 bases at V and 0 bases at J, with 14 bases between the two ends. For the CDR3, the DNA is TGTGCCAGCCAAGTGGCCAGGGCCTCCTACGAGCAGTACTTC. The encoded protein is CASQVARASYEQYF.

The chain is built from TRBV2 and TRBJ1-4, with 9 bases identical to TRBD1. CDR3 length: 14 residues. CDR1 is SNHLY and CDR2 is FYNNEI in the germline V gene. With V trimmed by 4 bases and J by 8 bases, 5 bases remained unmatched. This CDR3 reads CASSGDRAGEKLFF. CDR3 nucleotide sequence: TGTGCCAGCAGTGGGGACAGGGCCGGGGAAAAACTGTTTTTT.

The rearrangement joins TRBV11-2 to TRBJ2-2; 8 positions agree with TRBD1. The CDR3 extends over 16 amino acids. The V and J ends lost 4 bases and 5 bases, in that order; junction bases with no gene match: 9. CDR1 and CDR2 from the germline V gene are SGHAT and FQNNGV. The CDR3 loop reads CASSSLDRGSTGELFF. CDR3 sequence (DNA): TGTGCCAGCAGCTCATTAGACAGGGGAAGTACCGGGGAGCTGTTTTTT.

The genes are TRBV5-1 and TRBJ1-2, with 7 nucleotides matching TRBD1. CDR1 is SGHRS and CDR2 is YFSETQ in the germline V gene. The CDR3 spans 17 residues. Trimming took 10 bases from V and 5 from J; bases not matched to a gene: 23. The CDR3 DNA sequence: TGCGCCCGCCACAGATTACAGGGGTATGAAGGCGGTTATGGCTACACCTTC. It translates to CARHRLQGYEGGYGYTF.

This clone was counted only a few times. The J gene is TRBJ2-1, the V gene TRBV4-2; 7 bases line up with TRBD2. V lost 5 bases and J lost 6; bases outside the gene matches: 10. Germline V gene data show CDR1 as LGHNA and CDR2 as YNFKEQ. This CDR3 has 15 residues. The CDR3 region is CASSLGRTRPNEQFF. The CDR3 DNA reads TGTGCCAGCAGCTTAGGGAGGACTAGGCCCAATGAGCAGTTCTTC.

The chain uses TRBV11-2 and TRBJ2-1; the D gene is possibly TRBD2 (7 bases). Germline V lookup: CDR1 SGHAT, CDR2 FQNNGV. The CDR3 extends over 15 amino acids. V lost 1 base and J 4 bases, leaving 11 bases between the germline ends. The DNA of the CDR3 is TGTGCCAGCAGCTTAGGTGGGAGGGGGTACAATGAGCAGTTCTTC. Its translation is CASSLGGRGYNEQFF.

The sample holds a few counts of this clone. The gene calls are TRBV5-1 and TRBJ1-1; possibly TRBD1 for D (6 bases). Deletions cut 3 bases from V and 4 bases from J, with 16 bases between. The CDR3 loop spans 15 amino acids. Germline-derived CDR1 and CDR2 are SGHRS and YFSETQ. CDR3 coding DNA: TGCGCCAGCAGCTCGGGACATGCCCCTGGCACTGAAGCTTTCTTT. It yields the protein CASSSGHAPGTEAFF. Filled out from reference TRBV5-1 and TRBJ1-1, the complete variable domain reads KAGVTQTPRYLIKTRGQQVTLSCSPISGHRSVSWYQQTPGQGLQFLFEYFSETQRNKGNFPGRFSGRQFSNSRSEMNVSTLELGDSALYLCASSSGHAPGTEAFFGQGTRLTVV.

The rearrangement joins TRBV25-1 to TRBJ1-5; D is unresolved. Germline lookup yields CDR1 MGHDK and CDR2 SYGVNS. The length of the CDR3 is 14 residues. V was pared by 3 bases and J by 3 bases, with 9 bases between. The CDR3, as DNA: TGTGCCAGCAGTGACAGGTTGTTCAATCAGCCCCAGCATTTT. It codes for CASSDRLFNQPQHF.

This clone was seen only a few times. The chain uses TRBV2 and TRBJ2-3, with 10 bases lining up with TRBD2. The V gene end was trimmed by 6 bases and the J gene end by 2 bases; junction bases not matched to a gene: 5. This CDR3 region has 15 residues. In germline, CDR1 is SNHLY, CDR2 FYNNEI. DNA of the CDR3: TGTGCCAGCAGCGGGACTAGCGCGAACACAGATACGCAGTATTTT. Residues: CASSGTSANTDTQYF.

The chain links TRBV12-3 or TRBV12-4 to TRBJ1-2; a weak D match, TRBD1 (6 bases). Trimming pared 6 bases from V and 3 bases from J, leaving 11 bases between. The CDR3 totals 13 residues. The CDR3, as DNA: TGTGCCAGCAGCCCGGGACAAGACTATGGCTACACCTTC. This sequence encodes CASSPGQDYGYTF.

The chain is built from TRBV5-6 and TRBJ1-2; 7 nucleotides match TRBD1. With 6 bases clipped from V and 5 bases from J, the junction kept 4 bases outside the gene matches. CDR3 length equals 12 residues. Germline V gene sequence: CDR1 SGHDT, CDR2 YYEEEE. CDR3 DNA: TGTGCCAGCACGAGGGACAGTTATGGCTACACCTTC. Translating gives CASTRDSYGYTF.